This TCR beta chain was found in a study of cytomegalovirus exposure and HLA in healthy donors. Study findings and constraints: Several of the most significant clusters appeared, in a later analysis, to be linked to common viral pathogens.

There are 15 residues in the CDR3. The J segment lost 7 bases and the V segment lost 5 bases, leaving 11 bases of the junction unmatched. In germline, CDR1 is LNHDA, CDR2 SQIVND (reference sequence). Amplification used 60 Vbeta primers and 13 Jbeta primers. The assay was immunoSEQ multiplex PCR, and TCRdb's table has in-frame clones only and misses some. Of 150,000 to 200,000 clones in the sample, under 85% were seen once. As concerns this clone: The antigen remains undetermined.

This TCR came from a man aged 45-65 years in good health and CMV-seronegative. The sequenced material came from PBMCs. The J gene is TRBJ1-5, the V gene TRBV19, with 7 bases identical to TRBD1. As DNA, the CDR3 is TGTGCCAGTAGTCCCATGATGACAGGGCGCCAGCCCCAGCATTTT. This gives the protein CASSPMMTGRQPQHF. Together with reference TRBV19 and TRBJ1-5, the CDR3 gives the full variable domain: DGGITQSPKYLFRKEGQNVTLSCEQNLNHDAMYWYRQDPGQGLRLIYYSQIVNDFQKGDIAEGYSVSREKKESFPLTVTSAQKNPTAFYLCASSPMMTGRQPQHFGDGTRLSIL.